This TCR beta chain was documented in a study of response to subunit inactivated influenza vaccine. Study-wide findings and caveats: Authors proposed each seasonal influenza vaccination draws in few new T cells.

The V and J ends lost 5 bases and 6 bases respectively, with 11 bases between them. The CDR3 is made up of 11 amino acids. Germline V lookup: CDR1 DFQATT, CDR2 SNEGSKA (reference sequence). TCRdb processed the RT-PCR reads anew with MiXCR; each CDR3 protein has one entry. Seen here are some 500,000 distinct CDR3 sequences, around 25% observed once, and the top ten hold approximately 2%. A word on this clonotype: Its antigen is still unknown.

The chain employs TRBV20-1 and TRBJ2-7; D is possibly TRBD1 (6 bases). The TCR comes from a middle-aged man who received an inactivated influenza vaccine. The sample consisted of CD4+ T cells sorted from PBMCs, taken less than 6 days after vaccination. The CDR3 DNA is TGCAGTGCTGACAGGAACCTCGAGCAGTACTTC. It is translated as CSADRNLEQYF.